The entry that follows covers one T cell receptor beta chain sequence. As yet, its antigen is unknown. The source of the sample is a study of CD8 T cells in Susac syndrome. Reverse transcription of about 0.45 to 1 ug RNA was performed with random hexamers. MiXCR was run by TCRdb on the immunoSEQ multiplex PCR reads, yielding one entry per CDR3 protein. Among about 150,000 distinct CDR3 sequences listed, about 95% were seen once. Study-level points and caveats: Clonal expansion of CD8+ cells in Susac peaked in TEMRA cells (and in active patients).

The germline gives CDR1 SGDLS, CDR2 YYNGEE. CDR3 length equals 17 residues. J lost 2 bases, V lost 4 bases, and 12 bases had no gene match. J is TRBJ2-3 and V is TRBV9, with 8 positions matching TRBD1. The specimen was CD8+ T cells from PBMCs. This TCR came from a human donor with Susac syndrome. The CDR3, as DNA: TGTGCCAGCAGCCCCAGACAGGGGACAACTAACACAGATACGCAGTATTTT. Its translation is CASSPRQGTTNTDTQYF.